This TCR beta chain comes out of a study of spatial heterogeneity in lung cancer. Study-wide context: Sequences of the beta chain were consistently detected in greater numbers than alpha-chain sequences. In the raw reads, each unique TCR and UMI combination was present more than ten times on average. Study conclusions and caveats: Blood contained ubiquitous expanded tumor TCRs more at resection than at follow-up.

CDR1 and CDR2 (germline): MNHNY, SVGAGI (reference sequence). V dropped 4 bases and J dropped 5; count of bases not matched to a gene: 6. CDR3 length: 14 residues. Time point of the sample: blood at routine non-recurrence follow-up after resection. Whole RNA came from tumor, nontumor lung or frozen PBMC and was sequenced without being sorted. MiXCR was run by TCRdb on the 5' RACE reads, yielding one entry per CDR3 protein. Of about 30,000 distinct CDR3 sequences listed, about 6% are singletons. This clonotype was seen ten or more times. What it recognizes is unknown. The sample in question was PBMCs, obtained at follow-up. The source is a male donor with early-stage non-small cell lung cancer. The chain recombines TRBV6-6 with TRBJ2-7, with TRBD1 identical over 9 bases. CDR3 nucleotides: TGTGCCAGCAGTTTTGGACAGGGGAAACACGAGCAGTACTTC. As protein: CASSFGQGKHEQYF.